This T cell receptor (beta chain) was captured by sequencing in a study of CXCR3-negative and CXCR3-positive naive CD8 T cells. Study-level information: Sequencing gave about 135 million TRB reads overall, about 1.5 +/- 0.3 million per library.

Each TRB cDNA library was prepared by 5' RACE (with UMI labels). TCRdb reanalyzed the 5' RACE reads and collapses them to one entry per CDR3 protein, without DNA. Recorded for this sample: 130,000 to 150,000 distinct CDR3 sequences. Remarks on this clonotype: What it binds is not known.

Per the germline V gene, CDR1 is MDHEN and CDR2 is SYDVKM. The CDR3 loop spans 14 amino acids. Study conclusions and caveats: CXCR3 expression dropped partially after cryopreservation, and most assays relied on fresh PBMCs. Naive CXCR3-positive cells had TRB CDR3s more hydrophobic than those of CXCR3-negative naive cells. Similar TRBV-TRBJ gene usage was seen in naive CXCR3-negative and CXCR3-positive cells, but not in memory cells.

The source material was naive CXCR3+ CD8+ T cells from blood. Subset meaning: CD45RO-CCR7+CD27+CD95- naive CD8+ T cells expressing CXCR3 (TNR3+). The TCR sequence derives from a human donor in good health. Some clones in this sample may be carry-over from other donors' samples. The chain employs TRBV28 and TRBJ2-2. The CDR3 loop reads CASSLYTTTGELFF.